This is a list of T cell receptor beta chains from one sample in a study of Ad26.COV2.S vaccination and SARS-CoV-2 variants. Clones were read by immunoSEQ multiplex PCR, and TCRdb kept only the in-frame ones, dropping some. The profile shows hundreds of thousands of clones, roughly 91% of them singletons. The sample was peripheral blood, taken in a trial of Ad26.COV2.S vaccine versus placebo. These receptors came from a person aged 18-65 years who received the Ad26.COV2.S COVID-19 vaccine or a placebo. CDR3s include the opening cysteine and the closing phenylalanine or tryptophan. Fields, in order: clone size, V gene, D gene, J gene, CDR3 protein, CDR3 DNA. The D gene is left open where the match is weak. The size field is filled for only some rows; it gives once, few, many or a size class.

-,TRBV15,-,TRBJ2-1,CATSVKGFIRDAGPYNEQFF,TGTGCCACCAGCGTAAAGGGATTTATTCGGGATGCGGGACCCTACAATGAGCAGTTCTTC
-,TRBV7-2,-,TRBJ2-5,CASSLFQETQYF,TGTGCCAGCAGCTTATTTCAAGAGACCCAGTACTTC
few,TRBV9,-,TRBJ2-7,CASSEGDISYEQYF,TGTGCCAGCAGCGAAGGGGACATCTCCTACGAGCAGTACTTC
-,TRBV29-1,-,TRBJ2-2,CSVQGRAGELFF,TGCAGCGTCCAAGGCAGGGCCGGGGAGCTGTTTTTT
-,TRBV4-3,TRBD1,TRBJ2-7,CASSQRDRGTYEQYF,TGCGCCAGCAGCCAAAGGGACAGGGGCACCTACGAGCAGTACTTC
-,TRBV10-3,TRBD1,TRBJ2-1,CAISATGEEQFF,TGTGCCATCAGTGCGACAGGGGAGGAGCAGTTCTTC
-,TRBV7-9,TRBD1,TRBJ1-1,CASSPADRVNTEAFF,TGTGCCAGCAGCCCCGCTGACAGGGTGAACACTGAAGCTTTCTTT
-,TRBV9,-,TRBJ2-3,CASSVTSDTQYF,TGTGCCAGCAGCGTAACGTCAGATACGCAGTATTTT
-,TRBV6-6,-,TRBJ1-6,CASSYVPINNSPLHF,TGTGCCAGCAGTTACGTTCCGATTAATAATTCACCCCTCCACTTT
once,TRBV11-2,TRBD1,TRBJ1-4,CASSLDRTGEYEKLFF,TGTGCCAGCAGCTTAGATCGAACAGGGGAGTATGAAAAACTGTTTTTT
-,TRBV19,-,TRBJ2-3,CASSPRSRGRGTDTQYF,TGTGCCAGTAGTCCCCGGTCACGGGGGCGCGGCACAGATACGCAGTATTTT
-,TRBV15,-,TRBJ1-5,CATSRDRNQPQHF,TGTGCCACCAGCAGAGATAGAAATCAGCCCCAGCATTTT
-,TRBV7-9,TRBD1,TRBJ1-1,CASSQGGTEAFF,TGTGCCAGCAGCCAGGGGGGGACTGAAGCTTTCTTT
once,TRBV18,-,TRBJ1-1,CASSPPGGGAGLTEAFF,TGTGCCAGCTCACCACCCGGTGGGGGGGCAGGGCTCACTGAAGCTTTCTTT
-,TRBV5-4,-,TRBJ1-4,CASSHTSTNEKLFF,TGTGCCAGCAGCCACACCTCAACTAATGAAAAACTGTTTTTT
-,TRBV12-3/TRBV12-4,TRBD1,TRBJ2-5,CASSPVTGYPQYF,TGTGCCAGCAGTCCGGTGACAGGGTATCCCCAGTACTTC
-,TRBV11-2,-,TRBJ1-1,CASSLGVGMDTEAFF,TGTGCCAGCAGCTTAGGGGTGGGGATGGACACTGAAGCTTTCTTT
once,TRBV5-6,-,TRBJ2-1,CASSFANLPNEQFF,TGTGCCAGCAGCTTTGCTAACCTACCCAATGAGCAGTTCTTC